A single sample gave rise to the 26 T cell receptor beta chains below, sequenced in a study of CD8 T cells in Susac syndrome. After extraction with the RNeasy kit, 0.5 to 1 ug of the RNA was reverse transcribed using random hexamers. TCRdb analysed the immunoSEQ multiplex PCR reads with MiXCR anew, one entry per CDR3 protein. The table lists 250,000 to 300,000 distinct CDR3 sequences, roughly 85% of them singletons. The sample consisted of CD8+ T cells from PBMCs. These receptors were taken from a human donor with multiple sclerosis.

This chain connects TRBV28 to TRBJ2-1; D call uncertain. Germline values: CDR1 MDHEN, CDR2 SYDVKM. V dropped 4 bases and J dropped 2 bases, with 9 bases sitting between them. CDR3 length: 14 amino acids. CDR3 residues: CASSSSPPYNEQFF. The CDR3 bases are TGTGCCAGCAGTTCCTCTCCGCCCTACAATGAGCAGTTCTTC.

The DNA of the CDR3 is TGCGCCAGCAGCCCTGGACTAGCGGGAGCGGGTTCGCCCTACAATGAGCAGTTCTTC. As protein: CASSPGLAGAGSPYNEQFF. The chain recombines TRBV5-1 with TRBJ2-1; 13 nucleotides match TRBD2. The CDR3 consists of 19 residues. Germline CDR1 reads SGHRS; CDR2 reads YFSETQ. V trimming: 4 bases; J trimming: 2 bases; junction bases outside the gene matches: 12.

The sample holds a few counts of this clonotype. The chain uses TRBV6-2 or TRBV6-3 and TRBJ1-1; D unresolved. Germline V gene lookup returns CDR1 MNHEY and CDR2 SVGEGT. V was cut by 2 bases and J by 1 base, with 8 bases left in between. The CDR3 runs to 14 residues. The CDR3 nucleotides are TGTGCCAGCAGTTACACCCTCGGGAACACTGAAGCTTTCTTT. Its translation is CASSYTLGNTEAFF.

This clonotype was seen only once. The chain has TRBV29-1 and TRBJ2-5; no clear D gene. The germline V and J ends were trimmed by 5 bases and 2 bases, with 9 bases remaining between them. This CDR3 region has 12 residues. Germline V gene lookup returns CDR1 SQVTM and CDR2 ANQGSEA. The CDR3 spells CSVLDVQETQYF. The CDR3 coding sequence is TGCAGCGTTCTGGACGTTCAAGAGACCCAGTACTTC.

The genes are TRBV7-4 and TRBJ2-1, with 8 bases fitting TRBD2. V lost 5 bases, J lost 10 bases, and 28 bases stayed unmatched. The germline V gene encodes CDR1 SGHVT and CDR2 SQSDAQ. The CDR3 runs to 20 residues. For the CDR3, the DNA is TGTGCCAGCAGCCCCACCCCCGGGACTAGTAATCAGGAAGCCATCGTGGAGCAGTTCTTC. It encodes CASSPTPGTSNQEAIVEQFF.

V and J are TRBV12-3 or TRBV12-4 and TRBJ1-1; D unclear. The CDR3 is 13 residues long. Trimming took off 7 bases at V and 0 bases at J, with 9 bases between the two ends. CDR3 sequence reads: CASTKPMNTEAFF. The CDR3 coding sequence is TGTGCCAGCACTAAGCCAATGAACACTGAAGCTTTCTTT.

The J gene is TRBJ1-1, the V gene TRBV19; D gene ambiguous. V lost 3 bases, J lost 0 bases, and 8 bases lay in between. CDR1 is LNHDA, CDR2 SQIVND, per germline (reference sequence). There are 14 residues in the CDR3. The DNA for the CDR3 is TGTGCCAGTAGTATGGTAGGAATGAACACTGAAGCTTTCTTT. This codes for CASSMVGMNTEAFF.

Note on this clonotype: The junction and the germline gene differ at one end; a read error may be behind it. J is TRBJ2-7 and V is TRBV7-2; 7 nucleotides agree with TRBD2. The CDR3 has 13 residues. Per germline, CDR1 SGHTA and CDR2 FQGNSA. The CDR3 nucleotides are TGTGCCTCGGCAGCGGGAACATCCTTCGAGCAGTACTTC. The encoded protein is CASAAGTSFEQYF.

This sequence joins TRBV20-1 and TRBJ2-1, with D perhaps matching TRBD2 (6 bases). The CDR3 has 16 residues. Deletions cut 2 bases from V and 0 bases from J, with 14 bases between. Germline assignment: CDR1 DFQATT and CDR2 SNEGSKA (reference sequence). CDR3 nucleotide sequence: TGCAGTGCTAGATTGGTGGACGGGAGCTCCTACAATGAGCAGTTCTTC. Encoded protein: CSARLVDGSSYNEQFF.

The gene calls are TRBV19 and TRBJ1-5; no clear D. Trimming shortened V by 4 bases and J by 5 bases, and 15 bases separated the two germline ends. In germline, CDR1 is LNHDA, CDR2 SQIVND (reference sequence). The length of the CDR3 is 15 residues. CDR3 DNA sequence: TGTGCCAGTAGTACCCAAGGGAGCCAATATCAGCCCCAGCATTTT. Protein sequence: CASSTQGSQYQPQHF.

The CDR3 loop reads CASSVRTGRGETQYF. CDR3 nucleotide sequence: TGTGCCAGCAGCGTCCGAACAGGGAGGGGGGAGACCCAGTACTTC. This chain connects TRBV28 to TRBJ2-5, with a weak D call TRBD2 (7 bases). The CDR3 is 15 amino acids. In germline, CDR1 is MDHEN, CDR2 SYDVKM. Trimming left V 6 bases short and J 5 bases short, with 19 bases between.

This rearrangement joins TRBV2 to TRBJ2-1; 13 nucleotides agree with TRBD2. With 10 bases clipped from V and 8 bases from J, the junction kept 8 bases outside the gene matches. The CDR3 is made up of 14 amino acids. Germline V CDR1 and CDR2: SNHLY, FYNNEI. CDR3 sequence: CATQGLAGAYEQFF. In DNA form, the CDR3 reads TGTGCCACCCAAGGACTAGCGGGGGCCTATGAGCAGTTCTTC.

The rearrangement joins TRBV7-9 to TRBJ2-5; D gene ambiguous. V was shortened by 2 bases and J by 1 base, with 11 bases between the two germline ends. Per germline, CDR1 SEHNR and CDR2 FQNEAQ (reference sequence). This CDR3 contains 15 residues. CDR3 residues: CASSLTRTPQETQYF. As DNA, the CDR3 is TGTGCCAGCAGCTTAACCCGGACGCCCCAAGAGACCCAGTACTTC.

CDR3 residues: CASSLQGINQPQHF. CDR3 in DNA: TGTGCCAGCAGTCTCCAGGGAATAAATCAGCCCCAGCATTTT. The rearrangement joins TRBV27 to TRBJ1-5, with D maybe TRBD1 (5 bases). This CDR3 comprises 14 residues. Trimming left V 5 bases short and J 4 bases short, with 12 bases between. Germline-derived CDR1 and CDR2 are MNHEY and SMNVEV (reference sequence).

This clonotype occurred once. V is TRBV7-9 and J is TRBJ2-7, with unresolved D. The V end lost 5 bases, the J end lost 1 base, and 6 bases lay between the germline ends. CDR1 is SEHNR, CDR2 FQNEAQ, per germline (reference sequence). The CDR3 totals 12 residues. CDR3 DNA sequence: TGTGCCAGCAGCCAACAGTCCTACGAGCAGTACTTC. Its translation is CASSQQSYEQYF.

The J gene is TRBJ2-1, the V gene TRBV28, with 7 bases that match TRBD2. Germline trimming cut 3 bases from V and 8 bases from J; bases unmatched to any gene: 10. The germline V gene encodes CDR1 MDHEN and CDR2 SYDVKM. This CDR3 has 15 amino acids. For the CDR3, the DNA is TGTGCCAGCAGTTTCAGCGGGACTGACGGATATGAGCAGTTCTTC. It translates to CASSFSGTDGYEQFF.

The gene calls are TRBV12-3 or TRBV12-4 and TRBJ1-5; D may be TRBD1 (6 bases). This CDR3 is 14 amino acids long. The V end lost 1 base, the J end lost 7 bases, and 11 bases lay between the germline ends. The CDR3 DNA reads TGTGCCAGCAGTTTAGTTGCAGGGGTGCAGCCCCAGCATTTT. Its protein is CASSLVAGVQPQHF.

In this sample, this clonotype turned up a few times. This sequence joins TRBV28 and TRBJ1-1; D is uncertain. Germline loops: CDR1 MDHEN, CDR2 SYDVKM. The CDR3 runs 12 residues. Trimming cost V 7 bases and J 1 base, with 7 bases left between them. This chain's CDR3 is CASTVGNTEAFF. The CDR3 DNA reads TGTGCCAGCACGGTCGGGAACACTGAAGCTTTCTTT. Looking up the rest from reference TRBV28 and TRBJ1-1 gives the full variable domain: DVKVTQSSRYLVKRTGEKVFLECVQDMDHENMFWYRQDPGLGLRLIYFSYDVKMKEKGDIPEGYSVSREKKERFSLILESASTNQTSMYLCASTVGNTEAFFGQGTRLTVV.

This chain links TRBV10-3 with TRBJ1-1; no clear D. The germline CDR1 and CDR2 sequences are ENHRY and SYGVKD. V dropped 2 bases and J dropped 1 base, with 8 bases sitting between them. The length of the CDR3 is 14 residues. The CDR3: CAISENGRNTEAFF. CDR3 nucleotides: TGTGCCATCAGTGAGAATGGGCGGAACACTGAAGCTTTCTTT.

The CDR3 DNA sequence: TGTGCCAGCAGCGCAGGACTAGATTACAATGAGCAGTTCTTC. It encodes CASSAGLDYNEQFF. The gene calls are TRBV9 and TRBJ2-1; 7 nucleotides align to TRBD2. V dropped 3 bases and J dropped 4; count of bases not matched to a gene: 4. The CDR3 loop spans 14 amino acids. The germline CDR1 and CDR2 sequences are SGDLS and YYNGEE.

V is TRBV25-1 and J is TRBJ2-1; D might be TRBD2 (5 bases). Trimming pared 0 bases from V and 4 bases from J, leaving 10 bases between. This CDR3 is 15 amino acids long. The germline V gene has CDR1 MGHDK and CDR2 SYGVNS. CDR3 sequence: CASSEYMTGYNEQFF. The CDR3 DNA reads as TGTGCCAGCAGTGAATATATGACGGGGTACAATGAGCAGTTCTTC.

The chain recombines TRBV5-1 with TRBJ2-2; 14 nucleotides align to TRBD2. Looked up from germline, CDR1 is SGHRS and CDR2 is YFSETQ. The CDR3 contains 16 residues. The junction had 6 bases not matched to a gene; V was cut back by 4 bases and J by 7 bases. This chain's CDR3 is CASSRGLAGAVGELFF. Here the CDR3 DNA reads TGCGCCAGCAGCCGGGGACTAGCGGGAGCGGTCGGGGAGCTGTTTTTT.

V gene TRBV11-2 combines with J gene TRBJ1-2; no reliable D call. Germline CDR1 is SGHAT and CDR2 is FQNNGV. Trimming removed 7 bases from V and 9 bases from J, with 3 bases in between. The CDR3 spans 8 residues. Here the CDR3 reads CASKRYTF. The CDR3 bases are TGTGCCAGCAAACGCTACACCTTC. The full variable domain, completed using reference TRBV11-2 and TRBJ1-2, is EAGVAQSPRYKIIEKRQSVAFWCNPISGHATLYWYQQILGQGPKLLIQFQNNGVVDDSQLPKDRFSAERLKGVDSTLKIQPAKLEDSAVYLCASKRYTFGSGTRLTVV.

The CDR3 bases are TGTGCCTCTACCCGGGTGACAGGGCCCTACAATGAGCAGTTCTTC. This translates into CASTRVTGPYNEQFF. V usage is TRBV19 and J usage is TRBJ2-1; 7 bases line up with TRBD1. Germline trimming cut 11 bases from V and 2 bases from J; bases unmatched to any gene: 12. CDR3 size: 15 residues. Per the germline V gene, CDR1 is LNHDA and CDR2 is SQIVND (reference sequence).

This clonotype was counted once. The gene calls are TRBV14 and TRBJ2-6; D is unresolved. Trimming removed 1 base from V and 0 bases from J, with 4 bases in between. Germline-derived CDR1 and CDR2 are SGHDN and FVKESK. This CDR3 comprises 15 residues. In nucleotides, the CDR3 is TGTGCCAGCAGCCAAGTAGGCTCTGGGGCCAACGTCCTGACTTTC. Protein product: CASSQVGSGANVLTF.

This rearrangement joins TRBV20-1 to TRBJ2-2, with TRBD2 matching over 8 bases. Germline CDR1 is DFQATT and CDR2 is SNEGSKA (reference sequence). CDR3 size: 15 residues. V lost 4 bases to trimming and J lost 5 bases; unmatched junction nucleotides: 9. The CDR3, as DNA: TGCAGTGCTAATCAGGCGGGAGGTCGAACCGGGGAGCTGTTTTTT. Its protein is CSANQAGGRTGELFF.